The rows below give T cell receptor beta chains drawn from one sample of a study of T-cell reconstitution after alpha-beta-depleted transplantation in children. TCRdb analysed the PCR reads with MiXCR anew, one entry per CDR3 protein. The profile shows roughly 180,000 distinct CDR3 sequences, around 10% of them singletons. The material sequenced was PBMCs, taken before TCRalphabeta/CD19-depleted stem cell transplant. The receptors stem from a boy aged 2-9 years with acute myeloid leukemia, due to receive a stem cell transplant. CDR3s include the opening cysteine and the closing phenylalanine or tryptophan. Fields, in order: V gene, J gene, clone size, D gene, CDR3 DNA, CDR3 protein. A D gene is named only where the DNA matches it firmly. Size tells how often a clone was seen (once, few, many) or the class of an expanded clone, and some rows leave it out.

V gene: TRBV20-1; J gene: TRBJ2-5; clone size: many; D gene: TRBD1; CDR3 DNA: TGCAGTGCTAGGGGACAGGGGGCGGAGACCCAGTACTTC; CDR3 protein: CSARGQGAETQYF
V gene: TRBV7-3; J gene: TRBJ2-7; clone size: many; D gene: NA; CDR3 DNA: TGTGCCAGCAGCTTAACTAGTACCTACGAGCAGTACTTC; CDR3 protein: CASSLTSTYEQYF
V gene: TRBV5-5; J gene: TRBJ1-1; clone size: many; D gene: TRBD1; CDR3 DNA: TGTGCCAGCAGCTTGGTGGACCTTGGACAGGGAGTGTCTGAAGCTTTCTTT; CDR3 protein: CASSLVDLGQGVSEAFF
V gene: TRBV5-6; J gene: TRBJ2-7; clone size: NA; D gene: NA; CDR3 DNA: TGTGCCAGCAGTCACTATGGTCCAGGGCCCTACGAGCAGTACTTC; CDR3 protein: CASSHYGPGPYEQYF
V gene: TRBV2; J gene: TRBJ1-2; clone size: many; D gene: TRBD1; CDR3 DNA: TGTGCCAGCGGTGGACAGGGCGGTGGCTACACCTTC; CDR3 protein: CASGGQGGGYTF
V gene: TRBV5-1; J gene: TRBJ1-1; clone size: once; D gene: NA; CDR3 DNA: TGCGCCAGCAGCTTGGGAAGTGGAGTCACTGAAGCTTTCTTT; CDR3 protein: CASSLGSGVTEAFF
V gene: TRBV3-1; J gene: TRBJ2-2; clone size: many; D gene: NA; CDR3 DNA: TGTGCCAGCAGCCCCTCTCTGGGAGCCCCCACCGGGGAGCTGTTTTTT; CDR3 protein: CASSPSLGAPTGELFF
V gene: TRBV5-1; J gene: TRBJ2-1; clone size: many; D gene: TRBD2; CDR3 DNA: TGCGCCAGCAGACTGGGCGGGAGCGGTGAGCAGTTCTTC; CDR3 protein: CASRLGGSGEQFF
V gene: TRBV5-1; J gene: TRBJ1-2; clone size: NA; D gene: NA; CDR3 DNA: TGCGCCTGCAGCTCGGAACAGGCGGATTCCTATGGCTACACCTTC; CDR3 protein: CACSSEQADSYGYTF
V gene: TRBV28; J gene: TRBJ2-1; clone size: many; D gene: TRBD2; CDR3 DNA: TGTGCCAGCAGTTTCGGATGGACTAGTAATGAGCAGTTCTTC; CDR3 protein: CASSFGWTSNEQFF